The rows below give T cell receptor beta chains drawn from one sample of a study of T cell responses to AZD1222 COVID-19 vaccine. Libraries were prepared by immunoSEQ multiplex PCR; TCRdb keeps only in-frame clonotypes and omits some of them. The sample has 100,000 to 150,000 clones; 65% to 90% are singletons. The specimen was peripheral blood, collected 28 days after the second dose of the MenACWY control vaccine. The origin of the receptors is an adult who received the MenACWY meningococcal vaccine as a control. CDR3s include the opening cysteine and the closing phenylalanine or tryptophan. D genes are given only for firm matches.

v_gene	j_gene	d_gene	CDR3aa	CDR3nt
TRBV19	TRBJ2-2	TRBD2	CASSIPGLAGAPNTGELFF	TGTGCCAGTAGTATACCCGGACTAGCGGGGGCCCCGAACACCGGGGAGCTGTTTTTT
TRBV4-1	TRBJ2-7	TRBD2	CASSQGNSGGPYEQYF	TGCGCCAGCAGCCAAGGTAATAGCGGGGGTCCCTACGAGCAGTACTTC
TRBV6-2/TRBV6-3	TRBJ1-5	TRBD1	CASSPLTGNNQPQHF	TGTGCCAGCAGTCCGCTGACAGGGAACAATCAGCCCCAGCATTTT
TRBV9	TRBJ2-5	-	CASSVVGAGLETQYF	TGTGCCAGCAGCGTAGTTGGGGCGGGGCTAGAGACCCAGTACTTC
TRBV7-9	TRBJ1-2	TRBD1	CASSLAYRGANRNGYTF	TGTGCCAGCAGCTTAGCGTACAGGGGGGCCAACAGGAATGGCTACACCTTC
TRBV10-3	TRBJ1-1	TRBD1	CAISRQGVGTEAFF	TGTGCCATCAGTAGACAGGGGGTTGGCACTGAAGCTTTCTTT
TRBV19	TRBJ2-5	TRBD1	CASSLRTGDETQYF	TGTGCCAGTAGTCTACGGACAGGGGACGAGACCCAGTACTTC
TRBV27	TRBJ2-7	-	CASSLGGGPTYEQYF	TGTGCCAGCAGCCTGGGAGGGGGCCCCACTTACGAGCAGTACTTC
TRBV24-1	TRBJ2-1	-	CATSDLASSYNEQFF	TGTGCCACCAGTGATTTGGCCTCCTCATACAATGAGCAGTTCTTC
TRBV5-6	TRBJ2-1	-	CASSLAAVSYNEQFF	TGTGCCAGCAGCTTGGCAGCGGTCTCCTACAATGAGCAGTTCTTC
TRBV18	TRBJ1-2	-	CASSPDQVYGYTF	TGTGCCAGCTCACCCGATCAGGTCTATGGCTACACCTTC
TRBV6-5	TRBJ1-2	TRBD1	CASSYGTELGGYTF	TGTGCCAGCAGTTACGGGACAGAATTGGGCGGCTACACCTTC
TRBV6-5	TRBJ1-2	-	CASSYWNYTF	TGTGCCAGCAGTTACTGGAACTACACCTTC
TRBV7-9	TRBJ1-2	TRBD1	CASSRQGGGYTF	TGTGCCAGCAGCCGACAGGGCGGGGGCTACACCTTC
TRBV10-1	TRBJ1-2	-	CASRWSYGYTF	TGCGCCAGCAGGTGGAGCTATGGCTACACCTTC
TRBV24-1	TRBJ1-4	TRBD1	CATSDPGQGGNEKLFF	TGTGCCACCAGTGATCCAGGACAGGGCGGTAATGAAAAACTGTTTTTT
TRBV19	TRBJ1-2	-	CATSFLGLAHYGYTF	TGTGCCACCTCCTTCCTGGGGTTGGCTCACTATGGCTACACCTTC
TRBV9	TRBJ2-1	TRBD2	CASSVLSGAYNEQFF	TGTGCCAGCAGCGTACTTAGCGGGGCCTACAATGAGCAGTTCTTC
TRBV24-1	TRBJ2-2	-	CATGVRGSANTGELFF	TGTGCCACCGGAGTCAGGGGATCGGCGAACACCGGGGAGCTGTTTTTT
TRBV11-1	TRBJ1-2	-	CASSPKHEREDGYTF	TGTGCCAGCAGCCCAAAACACGAGAGGGAGGATGGCTACACCTTC